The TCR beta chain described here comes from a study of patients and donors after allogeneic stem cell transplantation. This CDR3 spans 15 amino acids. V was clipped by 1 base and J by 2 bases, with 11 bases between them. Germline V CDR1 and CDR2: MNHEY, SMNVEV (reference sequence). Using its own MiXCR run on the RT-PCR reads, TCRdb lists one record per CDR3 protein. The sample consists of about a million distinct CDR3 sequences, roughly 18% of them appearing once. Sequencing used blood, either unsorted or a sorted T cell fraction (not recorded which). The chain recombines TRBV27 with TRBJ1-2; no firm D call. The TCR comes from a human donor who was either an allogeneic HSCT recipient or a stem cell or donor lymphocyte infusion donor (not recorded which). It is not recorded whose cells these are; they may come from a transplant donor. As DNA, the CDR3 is TGTGCCAGCAGTTTATTCGGGAGTCTAAACTATGGCTACACCTTC. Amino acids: CASSLFGSLNYGYTF.